The 32 T cell receptor beta chains below were found in one sample sequenced in a study of blood T cell repertoires in COVID-19. TCRdb keeps only in-frame clones here, not all; method: immunoSEQ multiplex PCR. Among roughly 70,000 clones listed, roughly nine tenths were seen once. Sequences were obtained from peripheral blood. Receptors originate from an elderly man with acute or convalescent COVID-19.

The V call is TRBV19, the J call TRBJ1-5, with D possibly TRBD1 on 6 matching bases. This CDR3 contains 15 residues. Per germline, CDR1 LNHDA and CDR2 SQIVND (reference sequence). Trimming removed 5 bases at V and 2 bases at J, with 13 bases between. The CDR3 region is CASSGTGSGNQPQHF. In DNA, the CDR3 is TGTGCCAGTAGTGGAACAGGGTCGGGCAATCAGCCCCAGCATTTT.

The chain recombines TRBV6-5 with TRBJ1-6; D not resolved. Trimming took off 0 bases at V and 5 bases at J, with 5 bases between the two ends. Germline V gene sequence: CDR1 MNHEY, CDR2 SVGAGI. The CDR3 totals 14 residues. The CDR3 DNA sequence: TGTGCCAGCAGTTACTCTACAGATAATTCACCCCTCCACTTT. Amino acid sequence: CASSYSTDNSPLHF.

This chain connects TRBV6-5 to TRBJ2-7, with TRBD1 matching 10 bases. The CDR3 spans 13 residues. CDR1 is MNHEY and CDR2 is SVGAGI in the germline V gene. J was trimmed by 3 bases and V by 8 bases; bases with no gene match: 4. The CDR3 bases are TGTGCCAGCTCGGGGACAGGGGTCTACGAGCAGTACTTC. Translating it yields CASSGTGVYEQYF.

The V and J genes are TRBV5-1 and TRBJ1-4, with D maybe TRBD1 (6 bases). The CDR3 runs to 16 residues. In germline, CDR1 is SGHRS, CDR2 YFSETQ. V was pared by 0 bases and J by 2 bases, with 11 bases between. DNA of the CDR3: TGCGCCAGCAGCTTGGAAGGGGGTCGGACTAATGAAAAACTGTTTTTT. This encodes CASSLEGGRTNEKLFF.

This sequence joins TRBV4-2 and TRBJ1-6; D uncertain. CDR3 size: 18 residues. Germline V gene lookup returns CDR1 LGHNA and CDR2 YNFKEQ. V gave up 1 base and J gave up 7 bases, with 20 bases separating them. CDR3 residues: CASSQAVGEGLRNSPLHF. The CDR3 DNA is TGTGCCAGCAGCCAAGCCGTCGGAGAAGGACTTCGAAATTCACCCCTCCACTTT.

V gene TRBV19 combines with J gene TRBJ2-4, with TRBD1 as a possible D gene (6 bases). Germline values: CDR1 LNHDA, CDR2 SQIVND (reference sequence). This CDR3 comprises 16 residues. Between the trimmed V and J ends, which lost 3 bases and 0 bases, there was a span of 12 bases. In nucleotides, the CDR3 is TGTGCCAGTAGTATTGGGGGCGTCCTAGCCAAAAACATTCAGTACTTC. This gives the protein CASSIGGVLAKNIQYF.

The V call is TRBV18, the J call TRBJ1-2; 7 nucleotides line up with TRBD1. The germline V gene has CDR1 KGHSH and CDR2 LQKENI. V was clipped by 4 bases and J by 5 bases; unmatched bases: 4. CDR3 length equals 13 residues. The CDR3 here is CASSLQGLYGYTF. Here the CDR3 DNA reads TGTGCCAGCTCACTACAGGGGCTATATGGCTACACCTTC. The variable domain in full, completed from reference TRBV18 and TRBJ1-2, reads NAGVMQNPRHLVRRRGQEARLRCSPMKGHSHVYWYRQLPEEGLKFMVYLQKENIIDESGMPKERFSAEFPKEGPSILRIQQVVRGDSAAYFCASSLQGLYGYTFGSGTRLTVV.

A single count supports this clone. The V call is TRBV5-8, the J call TRBJ2-4; D remains unclear. Germline V gene data show CDR1 as SGHTS and CDR2 as YDEGEE. CDR3 length equals 13 residues. V dropped 6 bases and J dropped 0 bases, with 7 bases sitting between them. CDR3 in amino acids: CASTGLAKNIQYF. The DNA of the CDR3 is TGTGCCAGCACCGGGTTAGCCAAAAACATTCAGTACTTC.

The rearrangement links TRBV10-2 to TRBJ1-2; a weak D match, TRBD1 (5 bases). V lost 8 bases, J lost 3 bases, and 13 bases lay in between. In germline, CDR1 is WSHSY, CDR2 SAAADI. The CDR3 is 13 residues long. CDR3 protein: CASFSDTYYGYTF. The CDR3 DNA follows: TGCGCCAGCTTTTCGGACACCTACTATGGCTACACCTTC.

The chain carries TRBV19 and TRBJ1-2, with D perhaps TRBD1 (6 bases). Germline lookup yields CDR1 LNHDA and CDR2 SQIVND (reference sequence). Trimming stripped 6 bases from V and 6 bases from J, with 17 bases between. This CDR3 region has 14 residues. The CDR3 spells CASSQTGGQNGYTF. CDR3 bases: TGTGCCAGTAGCCAGACAGGCGGGCAAAATGGCTACACCTTC.

This chain joins TRBV19 and TRBJ1-2; D unresolved. The V gene's germline CDR1 is LNHDA and CDR2 SQIVND (reference sequence). Between the trimmed V and J ends, which lost 6 bases and 3 bases, there was a span of 14 bases. The CDR3 has 14 residues. The CDR3 sequence: CASSRRESHYGYTF. The CDR3 nucleotides are TGTGCCAGTAGCCGACGGGAGTCTCACTATGGCTACACCTTC.

The gene calls are TRBV7-8 and TRBJ1-1; D remains unclear. Trimming took 3 bases from V and 0 from J, leaving 11 bases between them. The CDR3 has 15 amino acids. Germline CDR1 is SGHVS and CDR2 is FQNEAQ. The CDR3 DNA reads TGTGCCAGCAGCTTGAGTGGAGGTATGAACACTGAAGCTTTCTTT. Its translation: CASSLSGGMNTEAFF.

The rearrangement uses TRBV10-2 and TRBJ1-2; D perhaps matches TRBD1 (6 bases). This CDR3 is 13 amino acids long. Germline loops: CDR1 WSHSY, CDR2 SAAADI. Trimming took 7 bases from V and 2 from J, leaving 11 bases between them. Here the CDR3 DNA reads TGCGCCAGCATCAACGACAGGAACTATGGCTACACCTTC. Residues: CASINDRNYGYTF.

The genes are TRBV6-5 and TRBJ2-7, with 12 positions matching TRBD1. CDR1 MNHEY and CDR2 SVGAGI come from the germline V gene. The CDR3 runs 15 residues. V lost 0 bases to trimming and J lost 6 bases; unmatched junction nucleotides: 3. DNA of the CDR3: TGTGCCAGCAGTTACTCTGGGACAGGGGGCGGCGAGCAGTACTTC. Protein: CASSYSGTGGGEQYF.

This clone has a handful of counts. CDR3 amino acids: CASRGALGTGELFF. The CDR3, as DNA: TGTGCCAGCAGAGGGGCCTTGGGCACCGGGGAGCTGTTTTTT. The chain is built from TRBV2 and TRBJ2-2, with a possible D match to TRBD1 (5 bases). From germline, CDR1 is SNHLY and CDR2 FYNNEI. This CDR3 contains 14 residues. V lost 6 bases to trimming and J lost 4 bases, with 12 bases between them.

The J gene is TRBJ2-2, the V gene TRBV10-2, with 10 bases fitting TRBD2. J was trimmed by 3 bases and V by 7 bases; bases with no gene match: 11. Germline CDR1 and CDR2: WSHSY and SAAADI. This CDR3 is built from 17 residues. The CDR3 region is CASTREKRGGDTGELFF. CDR3 DNA sequence: TGCGCCAGCACTCGCGAAAAGCGGGGGGGCGACACCGGGGAGCTGTTTTTT.

The chain employs TRBV30 and TRBJ1-6; 8 bases are shared with TRBD1. CDR3 length: 14 residues. Germline V lookup: CDR1 GTSNPN, CDR2 SVGIG (reference sequence). V lost 2 bases, J lost 10 bases, and 7 bases stayed unmatched. CDR3 in amino acids: CAWSTGGEGSPLHF. The CDR3 coding sequence is TGTGCCTGGAGTACAGGGGGTGAGGGATCACCCCTCCACTTT.

The chain recombines TRBV2 with TRBJ1-1; D uncertain. The germline V and J ends were trimmed by 2 bases and 5 bases, with 15 bases remaining between them. This CDR3 spans 15 amino acids. Per the germline V gene, CDR1 is SNHLY and CDR2 is FYNNEI. The CDR3 sequence is CASSEWRERATEAFF. In nucleotides, the CDR3 is TGTGCCAGCAGTGAATGGAGGGAGCGAGCTACTGAAGCTTTCTTT.

The sample holds one count of this clone. In DNA, the CDR3 is TGTGCCAGCAGCTTAAGCCTAACTAGCACAGATACGCAGTATTTT. Its protein product is CASSLSLTSTDTQYF. The rearrangement joins TRBV7-9 to TRBJ2-3; D not resolved. Germline CDR1 is SEHNR and CDR2 is FQNEAQ (reference sequence). The germline V and J ends were trimmed by 2 bases and 0 bases, with 9 bases remaining between them. The CDR3 covers 15 residues. Variable domain in full (rest from reference TRBV7-9 and TRBJ2-3): DTGVSQNPRHKITKRGQNVTFRCDPISEHNRLYWYRQTLGQGPEFLTYFQNEAQLEKSRLLSDRFSAERPKGSFSTLEIQRTEQGDSAMYLCASSLSLTSTDTQYFGPGTRLTVL.

The chain links TRBV10-3 to TRBJ1-1, with 9 bases matching TRBD1. The germline CDR1 and CDR2 sequences are ENHRY and SYGVKD. Losses at the gene ends were 2 bases for V and 7 bases for J; bases not matched to a gene: 17. CDR3 length equals 18 residues. The CDR3 DNA is TGTGCCATCAGTGAGGGGGGGGGTTTGGGACAGGGCTCTGATGAAGCTTTCTTT. Amino acid sequence: CAISEGGGLGQGSDEAFF.

The chain couples TRBV5-1 to TRBJ1-1; a possible D gene is TRBD1 (6 bases). This CDR3 region has 15 residues. Trimming took 0 bases from V and 4 from J, leaving 13 bases between them. The germline CDR1 and CDR2 sequences are SGHRS and YFSETQ. The CDR3 loop reads CASSLGYQQGTEAFF. CDR3 DNA: TGCGCCAGCAGCTTGGGCTACCAACAGGGCACTGAAGCTTTCTTT.

V and J are TRBV2 and TRBJ2-2; D is uncertain. CDR3 length: 15 amino acids. Germline CDR1 and CDR2: SNHLY and FYNNEI. The V and J ends lost 2 bases and 0 bases respectively, with 7 bases between them. The CDR3 here is CASSEHLANTGELFF. The CDR3 region has the DNA TGTGCCAGCAGTGAACACTTGGCGAACACCGGGGAGCTGTTTTTT.

The CDR3 DNA sequence: TGTGCCAGCAGCAGATCAGAGCGGGGCTCCTACAATGAGCAGTTCTTC. It is translated as CASSRSERGSYNEQFF. The genes are TRBV9 and TRBJ2-1, with 7 nucleotides matching TRBD2. Germline V lookup: CDR1 SGDLS, CDR2 YYNGEE. CDR3 length: 16 amino acids. The trim removed 4 bases at V and 0 bases at J, leaving 7 bases unmatched.

The V gene is TRBV6-6, the J gene TRBJ2-2; D may be TRBD1 (5 bases). V dropped 5 bases and J dropped 4 bases, with 17 bases sitting between them. The V gene's germline CDR1 is MNHNY and CDR2 SVGAGI (reference sequence). The CDR3 length is 16 residues. Here the CDR3 DNA reads TGTGCCAGCAGTAGACTCGCTGGTAGGGGCACCGGGGAGCTGTTTTTT. Encoded protein: CASSRLAGRGTGELFF.

The chain combines TRBV5-1 with TRBJ2-3, with 9 positions matching TRBD2. V lost 2 bases and J lost 1; bases outside the gene matches: 5. The V gene's germline CDR1 is SGHRS and CDR2 YFSETQ. This CDR3 has 16 amino acids. CDR3: CASSLGGRGGTDTQYF. CDR3 bases: TGCGCCAGCAGCTTAGGCGGGAGGGGAGGCACAGATACGCAGTATTTT.

J is TRBJ1-1 and V is TRBV5-1, with a possible D match to TRBD1 (6 bases). Trimming removed 4 bases from V and 1 base from J, with 14 bases in between. Germline V gene data show CDR1 as SGHRS and CDR2 as YFSETQ. The CDR3 has 15 residues. The CDR3 reads CASSRLTQGNTEAFF. The CDR3 coding sequence is TGCGCCAGCAGCAGACTCACACAGGGGAACACTGAAGCTTTCTTT. Supplemented by reference TRBV5-1 and TRBJ1-1, the full variable domain reads KAGVTQTPRYLIKTRGQQVTLSCSPISGHRSVSWYQQTPGQGLQFLFEYFSETQRNKGNFPGRFSGRQFSNSRSEMNVSTLELGDSALYLCASSRLTQGNTEAFFGQGTRLTVV.

The chain uses TRBV30 and TRBJ1-2; 9 nucleotides match TRBD1. The V gene end was trimmed by 2 bases and the J gene end by 8 bases; junction bases not matched to a gene: 6. This CDR3 contains 13 residues. Germline-derived CDR1 and CDR2 are GTSNPN and SVGIG (reference sequence). The CDR3 reads CAWSITGGIGYTF. The CDR3 DNA reads TGTGCCTGGAGTATTACAGGGGGCATAGGCTACACCTTC. Filled out from reference TRBV30 and TRBJ1-2, the complete variable domain reads SQTIHQWPATLVQPVGSPLSLECTVEGTSNPNLYWYRQAAGRGLQLLFYSVGIGQISSEVPQNLSASRPQDRQFILSSKKLLLSDSGFYLCAWSITGGIGYTFGSGTRLTVV.

This chain links TRBV5-1 with TRBJ1-6; the match to TRBD1 covers 8 bases. The germline V gene encodes CDR1 SGHRS and CDR2 YFSETQ. V was clipped by 2 bases and J by 7 bases; unmatched bases: 5. The CDR3 extends over 15 amino acids. The CDR3 DNA follows: TGCGCCAGCAGCTTAGACAGGGGAACAAATTCACCCCTCCACTTT. It translates to CASSLDRGTNSPLHF.

The J gene is TRBJ1-1, the V gene TRBV20-1; D is unclear. Germline-derived CDR1 and CDR2 are DFQATT and SNEGSKA (reference sequence). The CDR3 has 11 amino acids. Trimming pared 4 bases from V and 8 bases from J, leaving 11 bases between. The CDR3, as DNA: TGCAGTGCTACGACGGGGTGGGAAGCTTTCTTT. Residues: CSATTGWEAFF.

The sample holds one count of this clone. This chain uses TRBV2 with TRBJ1-2, with D possibly matching TRBD1 (5 bases). The V and J ends lost 3 bases and 2 bases respectively, with 7 bases between them. CDR3 length: 13 residues. The germline V gene has CDR1 SNHLY and CDR2 FYNNEI. Written as DNA, the CDR3 is TGTGCCAGCAGTGAGGACAAAAACTATGGCTACACCTTC. This codes for CASSEDKNYGYTF.

The rearrangement uses TRBV5-4 and TRBJ2-1, with TRBD1 identical over 8 bases. This CDR3 is built from 15 residues. With V trimmed by 2 bases and J by 2 bases, 3 bases remained unmatched. Germline V lookup: CDR1 SGHNT, CDR2 YYREEE (reference sequence). CDR3 DNA sequence: TGTGCCAGCAGCTTCGGACAGGGAGCCTACAATGAGCAGTTCTTC. This gives the protein CASSFGQGAYNEQFF.

This clone was seen a few times. The gene calls are TRBV5-1 and TRBJ2-5; a weak D match, TRBD2 (6 bases). CDR1 is SGHRS and CDR2 is YFSETQ in the germline V gene. The germline V and J ends were trimmed by 4 bases and 6 bases, with 16 bases remaining between them. The CDR3 is 14 amino acids. The CDR3 nucleotides read TGCGCCAGCAGCCCGGGGACTGGCGACAAGACCCAGTACTTC. It specifies CASSPGTGDKTQYF.